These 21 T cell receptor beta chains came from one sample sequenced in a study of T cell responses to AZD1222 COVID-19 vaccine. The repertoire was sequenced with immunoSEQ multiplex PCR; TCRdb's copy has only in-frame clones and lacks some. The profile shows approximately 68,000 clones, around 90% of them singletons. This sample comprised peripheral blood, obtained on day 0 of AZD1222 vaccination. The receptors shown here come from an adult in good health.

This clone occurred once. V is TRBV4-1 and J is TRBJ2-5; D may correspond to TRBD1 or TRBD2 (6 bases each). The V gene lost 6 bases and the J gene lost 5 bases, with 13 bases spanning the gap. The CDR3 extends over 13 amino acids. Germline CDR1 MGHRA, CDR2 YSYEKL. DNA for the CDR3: TGCGCCAGCAGTCGGGGGCTGGAGGAGACCCAGTACTTC. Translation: CASSRGLEETQYF.

The CDR3 region has the DNA TGTGCCAGCAGCCAGGTGGGACAGGGGACCGAAGAGACCCAGTACTTC. Its protein is CASSQVGQGTEETQYF. The rearrangement uses TRBV3-1 (or the pseudogene TRBV3-2) and TRBJ2-5; 10 bases match TRBD1. The CDR3 has 16 amino acids. Losses at the gene ends were 3 bases for V and 3 bases for J; bases not matched to a gene: 7. The germline CDR1 and CDR2 sequences are LGHDT and YNNKEL (reference sequence).

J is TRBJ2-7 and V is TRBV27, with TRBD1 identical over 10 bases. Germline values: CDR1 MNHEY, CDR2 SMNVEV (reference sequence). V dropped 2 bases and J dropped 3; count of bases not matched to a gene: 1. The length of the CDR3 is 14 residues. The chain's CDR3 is CASSLGDRGYEQYF. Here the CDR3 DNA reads TGTGCCAGCAGTTTAGGGGACAGGGGCTACGAGCAGTACTTC.

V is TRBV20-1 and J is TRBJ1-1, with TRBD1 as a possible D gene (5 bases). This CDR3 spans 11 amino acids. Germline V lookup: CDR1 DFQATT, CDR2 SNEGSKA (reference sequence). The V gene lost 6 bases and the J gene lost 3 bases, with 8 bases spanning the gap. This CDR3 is CSAGGYTEAFF. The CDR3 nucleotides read TGCAGTGCCGGGGGGTACACTGAAGCTTTCTTT.

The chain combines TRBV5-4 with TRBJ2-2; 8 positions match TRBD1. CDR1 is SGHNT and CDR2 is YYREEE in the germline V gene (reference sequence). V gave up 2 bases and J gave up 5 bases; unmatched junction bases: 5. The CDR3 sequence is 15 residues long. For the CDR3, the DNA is TGTGCCAGCAGCTTCAGGGGGCGCGGGACCGGGGAGCTGTTTTTT. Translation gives CASSFRGRGTGELFF.

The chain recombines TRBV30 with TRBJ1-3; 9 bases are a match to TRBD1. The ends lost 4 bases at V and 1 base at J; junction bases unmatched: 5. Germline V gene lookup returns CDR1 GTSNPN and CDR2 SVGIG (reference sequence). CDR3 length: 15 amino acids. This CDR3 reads CAWTTGTGSGNTIYF. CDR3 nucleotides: TGTGCCTGGACCACCGGGACAGGGTCTGGAAACACCATATATTTT.

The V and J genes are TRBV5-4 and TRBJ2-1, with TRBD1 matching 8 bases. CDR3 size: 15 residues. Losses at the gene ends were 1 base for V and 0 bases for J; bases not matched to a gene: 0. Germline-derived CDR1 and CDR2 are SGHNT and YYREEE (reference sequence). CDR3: CASSLTGGSYNEQFF. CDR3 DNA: TGTGCCAGCAGCTTGACAGGGGGCTCCTACAATGAGCAGTTCTTC.

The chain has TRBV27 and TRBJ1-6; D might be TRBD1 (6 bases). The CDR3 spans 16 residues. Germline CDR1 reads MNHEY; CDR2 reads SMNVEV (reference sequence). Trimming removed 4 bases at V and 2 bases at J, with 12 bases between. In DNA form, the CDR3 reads TGTGCCAGCAGTTCAACAGGGTTTACCTATAATTCACCCCTCCACTTT. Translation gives CASSSTGFTYNSPLHF.

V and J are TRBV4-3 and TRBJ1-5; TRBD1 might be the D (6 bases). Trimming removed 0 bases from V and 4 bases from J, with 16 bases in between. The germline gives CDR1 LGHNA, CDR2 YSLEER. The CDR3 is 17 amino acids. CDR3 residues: CASSQEPLPGENQPQHF. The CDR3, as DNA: TGCGCCAGCAGCCAAGAACCGCTCCCAGGGGAAAATCAGCCCCAGCATTTT.

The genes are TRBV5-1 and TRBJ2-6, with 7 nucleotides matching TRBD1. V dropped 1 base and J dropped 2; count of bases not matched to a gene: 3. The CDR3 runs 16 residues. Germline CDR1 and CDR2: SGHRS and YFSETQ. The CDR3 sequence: CASSLPQGTGANVLTF. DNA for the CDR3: TGCGCCAGCAGCTTGCCACAGGGGACTGGGGCCAACGTCCTGACTTTC.

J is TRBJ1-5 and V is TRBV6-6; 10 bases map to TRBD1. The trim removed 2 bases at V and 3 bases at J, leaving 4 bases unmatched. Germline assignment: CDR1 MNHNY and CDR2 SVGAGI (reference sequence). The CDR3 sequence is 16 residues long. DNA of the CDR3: TGTGCCAGCAGTTACCGGACAGGGGGTCTCAATCAGCCCCAGCATTTT. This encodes CASSYRTGGLNQPQHF.

The CDR3 region is CASTFRGRDTDTQYF. Written as DNA, the CDR3 is TGTGCCAGCACTTTCCGAGGGAGAGACACAGATACGCAGTATTTT. The chain links TRBV27 to TRBJ2-3; the D gene is possibly TRBD2 (5 bases). The CDR3 extends over 15 amino acids. The V and J ends lost 7 bases and 2 bases respectively, with 16 bases between them. The germline gives CDR1 MNHEY, CDR2 SMNVEV (reference sequence).

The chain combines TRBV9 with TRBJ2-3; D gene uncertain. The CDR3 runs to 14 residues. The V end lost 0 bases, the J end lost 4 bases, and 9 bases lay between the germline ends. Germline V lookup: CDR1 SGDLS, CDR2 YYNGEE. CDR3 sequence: CASSVAATPDTQYF. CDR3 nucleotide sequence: TGTGCCAGCAGCGTAGCTGCCACCCCAGATACGCAGTATTTT.

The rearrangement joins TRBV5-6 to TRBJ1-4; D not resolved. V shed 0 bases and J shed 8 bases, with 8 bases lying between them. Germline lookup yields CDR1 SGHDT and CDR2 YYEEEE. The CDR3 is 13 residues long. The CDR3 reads CASSLAVVEKLFF. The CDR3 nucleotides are TGTGCCAGCAGCTTGGCCGTTGTGGAAAAACTGTTTTTT.

This CDR3 is CASSRGNTEAFF. As DNA, the CDR3 is TGTGCCAGCAGCAGGGGTAACACTGAAGCTTTCTTT. This sequence joins TRBV11-3 and TRBJ1-1; D is possibly TRBD1 (5 bases). Germline V gene data show CDR1 as SGHNT and CDR2 as YENEEA. This CDR3 is built from 12 residues. Trimming removed 5 bases at V and 2 bases at J, with 6 bases between.

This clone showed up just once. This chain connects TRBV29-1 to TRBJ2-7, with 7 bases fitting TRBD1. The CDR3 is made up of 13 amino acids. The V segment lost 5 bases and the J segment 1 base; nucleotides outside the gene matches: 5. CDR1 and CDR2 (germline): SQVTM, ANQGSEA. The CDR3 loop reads CSVRQGSSYEQYF. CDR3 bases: TGCAGCGTTAGACAGGGTAGTTCCTACGAGCAGTACTTC.

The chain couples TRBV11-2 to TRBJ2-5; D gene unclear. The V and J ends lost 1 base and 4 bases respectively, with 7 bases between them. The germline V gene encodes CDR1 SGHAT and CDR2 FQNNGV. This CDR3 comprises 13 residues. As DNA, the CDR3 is TGTGCCAGCAGCTTAGGCTTGGGAGAGACCCAGTACTTC. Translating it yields CASSLGLGETQYF.

CDR3 nucleotide sequence: TGTGCCAGTAGTATAGTAGACAGGGGATCCACAGATACGCAGTATTTT. This codes for CASSIVDRGSTDTQYF. The rearrangement uses TRBV19 and TRBJ2-3, with TRBD1 identical over 8 bases. The CDR3 totals 16 residues. V was pared by 1 base and J by 2 bases, with 5 bases of the junction left unmatched. The germline V gene encodes CDR1 LNHDA and CDR2 SQIVND (reference sequence). The whole variable domain, filled in from reference TRBV19 and TRBJ2-3, reads DGGITQSPKYLFRKEGQNVTLSCEQNLNHDAMYWYRQDPGQGLRLIYYSQIVNDFQKGDIAEGYSVSREKKESFPLTVTSAQKNPTAFYLCASSIVDRGSTDTQYFGPGTRLTVL.

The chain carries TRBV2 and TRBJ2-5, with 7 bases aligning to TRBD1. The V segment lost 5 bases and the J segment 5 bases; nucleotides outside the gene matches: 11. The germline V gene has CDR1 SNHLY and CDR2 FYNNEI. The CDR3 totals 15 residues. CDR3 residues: CASSTNRGVQETQYF. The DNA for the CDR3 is TGTGCCAGCAGTACAAACAGGGGTGTGCAGGAGACCCAGTACTTC.

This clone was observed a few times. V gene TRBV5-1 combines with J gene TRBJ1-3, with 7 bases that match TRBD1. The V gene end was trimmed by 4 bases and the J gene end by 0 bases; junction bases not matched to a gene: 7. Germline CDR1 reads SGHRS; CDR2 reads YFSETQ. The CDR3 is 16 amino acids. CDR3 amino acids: CASSPGDRASGNTIYF. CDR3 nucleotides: TGCGCCAGCAGCCCGGGCGACAGGGCCTCTGGAAACACCATATATTTT.

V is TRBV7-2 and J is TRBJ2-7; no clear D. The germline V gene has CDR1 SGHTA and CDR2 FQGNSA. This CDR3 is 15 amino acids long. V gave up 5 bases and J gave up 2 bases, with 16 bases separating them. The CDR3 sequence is CASSQSGSKAYEQYF. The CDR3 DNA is TGTGCCAGCAGCCAGTCAGGCTCGAAGGCCTACGAGCAGTACTTC.